This TCR beta chain stems from a study of monozygotic twins with inflammatory bowel disease. CDR1 MNHEY and CDR2 SVGAGI come from the germline V gene. This CDR3 comprises 13 residues. TCRdb reanalyzed the 5' RACE reads, giving one entry per CDR3 protein sequence and no DNA. The sample holds approximately 380,000 distinct CDR3 sequences. For this clonotype: The antigen is not known.

Total RNA was isolated from whole blood without T cell sorting. General study results and limits: The inverse Simpson measure of TCRbeta diversity was lower in IBD patients than in healthy co-twins. Separate T cell subtypes could not be resolved from one another.

The sample was blood. V gene TRBV6-5 combines with J gene TRBJ2-1; with no DNA, the TCRdb D assignment of TRBD1 cannot be verified. This TCR was sampled from a human donor with ulcerative colitis or Crohn's disease, or a healthy co-twin of an affected twin (not recorded which). The CDR3 spells CASRKQGYNEQFF.